The clone carrying this T cell receptor (beta chain) has a single count. Distinct nucleotide sequences in the sample also encode this CDR3. TCRdb's copy holds only in-frame clones and misses some; the assay was immunoSEQ multiplex PCR. There are some 2 million clones in the sample; about 95% occur only once, and roughly 1% lies in the top ten. The entry originates in a study of shared clonotypes between healthy human individuals. This CDR3 has 13 amino acids. Germline values: CDR1 SGHNT, CDR2 YYREEE (reference sequence). V lost 4 bases and J lost 5, with 9 bases in between. Naive CD8 cells lacked CD45RO, underwent positive selection for CCR7 and left out terminally differentiated effector memory CD45RA+ cells.

This sequence originates from a man younger than 30 in good health. The chain combines TRBV5-4 with TRBJ1-4; possible D gene TRBD1, 6 bases. Sequenced input: naive CD8+ T cells sorted from blood. The CDR3 loop reads CASSLDSNEKLFF. Written as DNA, the CDR3 is TGTGCCAGCAGCCTGGACAGCAATGAAAAACTGTTTTTT.